This entry concerns a single TCR beta chain. In the original workflow: Amplified reference gene primers provided the basis for estimating nucleated cell counts. The repertoire was sequenced with immunoSEQ multiplex PCR; TCRdb's copy has only in-frame clones and lacks some. V, J and clone size reflect that table, while D and trimming were determined from the DNA. The sample holds about 100,000 clones, roughly 87% seen once. Germline lookup yields CDR1 SGHAT and CDR2 FQNNGV. Losses at the gene ends were 4 bases for V and 2 bases for J; bases not matched to a gene: 5. The CDR3 contains 15 residues. This sample is drawn from a study of blood T cell repertoires in COVID-19.

The specimen was peripheral blood. This chain joins TRBV11-2 and TRBJ2-3; 8 bases match TRBD2. The sequence was collected from a man younger than 45 in a cohort sampled during active COVID-19. CDR3 sequence reads: CASSSRGASTDTQYF. The CDR3 DNA reads TGTGCCAGCAGCTCGCGGGGGGCCTCCACAGATACGCAGTATTTT.